This T cell receptor beta chain was recovered during a study of shared clonotypes between healthy human individuals. Produced via immunoSEQ multiplex PCR; TCRdb's table is partial and in-frame only. The sample carries 650,000 to 800,000 clones, roughly 72% recorded once. V shed 2 bases, J shed 5 bases, and the junction held 14 bases outside the gene matches. From germline, CDR1 is SGHVS and CDR2 FNYEAQ. The CDR3 extends over 18 amino acids. The sequence derives from a woman aged 25 to 39 in good health. J is TRBJ2-5 and V is TRBV7-6, with 10 bases aligning to TRBD2. Sequenced material: memory CD4+ T cells sorted from blood. The subset denotes: CD45RA-negative fraction. CDR3 loop: CASSLRVLSSGSRETQYF. CDR3 nucleotides: TGTGCCAGCAGCTTAAGGGTCCTCTCTAGCGGGAGTAGGGAGACCCAGTACTTC.